This TCR beta chain was sequenced for a study of cytomegalovirus exposure and HLA in healthy donors. Study-level results: Later, TCR association rates were found to vary by HLA locus, highest for DRB1 and lowest for HLA-C. Equally common other TCR beta chains were less clonally expanded than HLA-associated ones, a later analysis found. HLA-A and HLA-B allele assignments for most subjects were reportedly predicted accurately using TCR beta sequences. A later analysis linked a missense DCLRE1C variant to TCR beta V- and J-gene trimming.

Comments on this clone: Its antigen is undetermined.

The trim removed 4 bases at V and 0 bases at J, leaving 2 bases unmatched. The CDR3 runs 14 residues. The V gene's germline CDR1 is SGHAT and CDR2 FQNNGV. 13 Jbeta primers and 60 Vbeta primers were used for the PCR. The protocol was immunoSEQ multiplex PCR, while the TCRdb copy is restricted to in-frame clones and leaves out a portion. Here the sample spans hundreds of thousands of clones, around four fifths being singletons. Sequencing used PBMCs. The TCR sequence derives from a boy younger than 18 in good health and CMV-seronegative. The chain combines TRBV11-2 with TRBJ2-7; 8 positions match TRBD1. The CDR3 region has the DNA TGTGCCAGCAGCTGGGACAGGAGCTCCTACGAGCAGTACTTC. Protein product: CASSWDRSSYEQYF.